This T cell receptor beta chain was sequenced during a study of cytomegalovirus exposure and HLA in healthy donors. Study observations and caveats: In an earlier analysis, about 87% or about 30%: the productive usage of most TCR beta V segments. Later analysis found that TCR beta chains associated with HLA were more clonally expanded than other, equally common chains. With high specificity and sensitivity, the classifier reportedly diagnosed cytomegalovirus status.

A note on this clone: Its antigen is unidentified.

Both 60 Vbeta primers and 13 Jbeta primers went into the PCR. Authors' processing steps: As a later analysis found, there were 78 million or so unique TCR beta chains, of which roughly 11 million were shared. Data came from immunoSEQ multiplex PCR; TCRdb stores just in-frame clones and leaves some out. V and J calls and clone size are copied from that table; D and trimming were computed from the DNA. The sample totals around 130,000 clones. The V gene end was trimmed by 4 bases and the J gene end by 1 base; junction bases not matched to a gene: 3. CDR3 length: 14 residues. Germline V gene lookup returns CDR1 MGHRA and CDR2 YSYEKL.

The TCR originated in an older woman in good health and CMV-seronegative. J is TRBJ2-5 and V is TRBV4-1, with TRBD1 identical over 7 bases. Source material: PBMCs. The CDR3 nucleotides are TGCGCCAGCAGCCCGACAGGGACCCAAGAGACCCAGTACTTC. This codes for CASSPTGTQETQYF.